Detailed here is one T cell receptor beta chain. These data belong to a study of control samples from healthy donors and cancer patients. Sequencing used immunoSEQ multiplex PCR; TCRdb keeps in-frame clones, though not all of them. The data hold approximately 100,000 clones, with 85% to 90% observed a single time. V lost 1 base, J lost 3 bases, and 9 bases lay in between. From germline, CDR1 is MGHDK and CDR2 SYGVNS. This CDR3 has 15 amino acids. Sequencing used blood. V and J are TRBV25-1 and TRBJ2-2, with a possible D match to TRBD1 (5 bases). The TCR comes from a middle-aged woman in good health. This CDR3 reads CASSESLGDTGELFF. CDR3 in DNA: TGTGCCAGCAGTGAATCCTTAGGGGACACCGGGGAGCTGTTTTTT.